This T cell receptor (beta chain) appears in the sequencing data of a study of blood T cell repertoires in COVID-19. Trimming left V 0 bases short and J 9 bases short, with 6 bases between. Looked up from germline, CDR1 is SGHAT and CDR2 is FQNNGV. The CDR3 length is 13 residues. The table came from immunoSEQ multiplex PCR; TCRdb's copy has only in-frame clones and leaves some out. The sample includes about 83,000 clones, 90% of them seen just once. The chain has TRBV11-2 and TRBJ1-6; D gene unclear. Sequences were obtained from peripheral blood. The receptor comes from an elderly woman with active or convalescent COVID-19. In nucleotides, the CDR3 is TGTGCCAGCAGCTTAGACGAGGGTTCACCCCTCCACTTT. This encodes CASSLDEGSPLHF.